This TCR beta chain was retrieved from a study of blood T cell repertoires in COVID-19. This table comes from immunoSEQ multiplex PCR, and its TCRdb copy is limited to in-frame clones, with some not included. This table has about 360,000 clones, less than 90% appearing once. This sequence originates from a woman in her fifties or sixties with COVID-19, enrolled during active disease. What was sequenced was peripheral blood.

CDR3 residues: CASSRTSGDQETQYF. The CDR3 nucleotides read TGTGCCAGTAGTAGGACTAGCGGGGATCAAGAGACCCAGTACTTC. The rearrangement uses TRBV19 and TRBJ2-5; TRBD2 agrees at 12 bases. The CDR3 is made up of 15 amino acids. V shed 4 bases and J 2 bases; nucleotides not matched to a gene: 2. Germline values: CDR1 LNHDA, CDR2 SQIVND (reference sequence).